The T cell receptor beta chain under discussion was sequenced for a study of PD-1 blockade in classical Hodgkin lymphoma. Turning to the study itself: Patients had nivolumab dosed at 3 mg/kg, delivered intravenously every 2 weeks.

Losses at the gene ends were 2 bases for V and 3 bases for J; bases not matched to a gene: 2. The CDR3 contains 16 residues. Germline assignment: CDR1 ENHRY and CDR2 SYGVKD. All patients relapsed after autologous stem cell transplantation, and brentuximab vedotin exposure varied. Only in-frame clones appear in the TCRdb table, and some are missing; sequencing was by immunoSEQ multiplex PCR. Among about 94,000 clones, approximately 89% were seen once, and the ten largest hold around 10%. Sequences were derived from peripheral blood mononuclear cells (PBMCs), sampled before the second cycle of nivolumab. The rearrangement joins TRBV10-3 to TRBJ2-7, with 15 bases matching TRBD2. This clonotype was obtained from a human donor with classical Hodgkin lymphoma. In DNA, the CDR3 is TGTGCCATCAGTGAGGGGACTAGCGGGGGGCACTACGAGCAGTACTTC. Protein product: CAISEGTSGGHYEQYF.